These 23 T cell receptor beta chains originate from one sample sequenced in a study of shared clonotypes between healthy human individuals. Assay: immunoSEQ multiplex PCR; the TCRdb copy retains only in-frame clones and omits some. The data show approximately 440,000 clones, over 60% seen once. The material sequenced was PBMCs. These receptors came from a woman aged 40 to 49 in good health. Some clones in this sample may be carry-over from other donors' samples.

This chain uses TRBV5-1 with TRBJ1-1, with 11 bases matching TRBD1. This CDR3 is 17 amino acids long. The trim removed 3 bases at V and 4 bases at J, leaving 11 bases unmatched. Germline values: CDR1 SGHRS, CDR2 YFSETQ. CDR3 protein: CASSSRGTGGPGTEAFF. CDR3 coding DNA: TGCGCCAGCAGCTCCCGGGGGACAGGGGGACCGGGCACTGAAGCTTTCTTT.

Only a few counts were recorded for this clone. The V call is TRBV20-1, the J call TRBJ2-7; D unclear. This CDR3 has 10 amino acids. The V end lost 6 bases, the J end lost 2 bases, and 5 bases lay between the germline ends. Per germline, CDR1 DFQATT and CDR2 SNEGSKA (reference sequence). The CDR3 sequence: CSAEAYEQYF. As DNA, the CDR3 is TGCAGTGCGGAAGCCTACGAGCAGTACTTC.

Regarding this clone: Distinct nucleotide sequences in the sample also encode this CDR3. This chain links TRBV15 with TRBJ1-5; D is unclear. The CDR3 is 12 residues long. Trimming left V 0 bases short and J 5 bases short, with 2 bases between. Germline CDR1 and CDR2: LNHNV and YYDKDF (reference sequence). For the CDR3, the DNA is TGTGCCACCAGCAGAGATCATCAGCCCCAGCATTTT. It codes for CATSRDHQPQHF.

The chain is built from TRBV7-2 and TRBJ2-2; D is ambiguous. V lost 5 bases, J lost 4 bases, and 11 bases lay in between. The CDR3 covers 14 residues. Per germline, CDR1 SGHTA and CDR2 FQGNSA. The CDR3 region is CASSSLPGTGELFF. The CDR3 DNA follows: TGTGCCAGCAGCAGTCTCCCCGGCACCGGGGAGCTGTTTTTT. The full variable domain, rest sourced from reference TRBV7-2 and TRBJ2-2, is GAGVSQSPSNKVTEKGKDVELRCDPISGHTALYWYRQSLGQGLEFLIYFQGNSAPDKSGLPSDRFSAERTGGSVSTLTIQRTQQEDSAVYLCASSSLPGTGELFFGEGSRLTVL.

This clone was detected only a few times. Other DNA sequences in the same sample also yield this CDR3. The chain carries TRBV6-5 and TRBJ1-2; D unclear. Germline CDR1 reads MNHEY; CDR2 reads SVGAGI. V was cut by 6 bases and J by 3 bases, with 11 bases left in between. This CDR3 has 13 residues. CDR3 residues: CASRPDGDYGYTF. DNA of the CDR3: TGTGCCAGCAGACCGGACGGAGACTATGGCTACACCTTC.

The V call is TRBV6-1, the J call TRBJ2-2; tentative D call: TRBD1 (5 bases). Germline V gene data show CDR1 as MNHNS and CDR2 as SASEGT. V was shortened by 2 bases and J by 6 bases, with 13 bases between the two germline ends. The CDR3 runs 15 residues. The CDR3 DNA sequence: TGTGCCAGCAGTGAAAGCAGGGTAATCCCCGGGGAGCTGTTTTTT. Translation gives CASSESRVIPGELFF.

This clone occurred a few times. This sample includes further DNA sequences coding for the same CDR3. The chain employs TRBV18 and TRBJ2-5, with D uncertain. This CDR3 contains 12 residues. Deletions cut 3 bases from V and 5 bases from J, with 7 bases between. CDR1 is KGHSH, CDR2 LQKENI, per germline. CDR3 loop: CASSPSQETQYF. The CDR3 nucleotides read TGTGCCAGCTCACCCTCGCAGGAGACCCAGTACTTC.

The genes are TRBV18 and TRBJ2-5; 10 bases align to TRBD1. Germline loops: CDR1 KGHSH, CDR2 LQKENI. The CDR3 covers 15 residues. V shed 6 bases and J 5 bases; nucleotides not matched to a gene: 9. CDR3 nucleotide sequence: TGTGCCAGCTCGCAGTTGGGACAGGGGATGGAGACCCAGTACTTC. It codes for CASSQLGQGMETQYF.

The rearrangement uses TRBV5-1 and TRBJ1-2, with unresolved D. Germline V gives CDR1 SGHRS, CDR2 YFSETQ. Trimming took 0 bases from V and 7 from J, leaving 16 bases between them. CDR3 length: 15 residues. The CDR3 coding sequence is TGCGCCAGCAGCTTGGTGGCCGGCGTGCATTTTGGCTACACCTTC. Residues: CASSLVAGVHFGYTF.

J is TRBJ2-1 and V is TRBV7-3, with 7 nucleotides matching TRBD1. J was trimmed by 13 bases and V by 4 bases; bases with no gene match: 10. Germline CDR1 is SGHTA and CDR2 is FQGTGA. There are 13 residues in the CDR3. The CDR3 loop is CASSSGQISRQFF. The CDR3 DNA follows: TGTGCCAGCAGCTCGGGACAGATCTCCCGACAGTTCTTC.

This clone was seen a handful of times. The CDR3 loop is CSVPTLSSYNEQFF. The CDR3 DNA reads TGCAGCGTCCCGACACTTTCCTCCTACAATGAGCAGTTCTTC. This chain connects TRBV29-1 to TRBJ2-1, with D unresolved. The CDR3 has 14 residues. Germline values: CDR1 SQVTM, CDR2 ANQGSEA. The ends were cut back, 6 bases at V and 0 bases at J, with 12 bases in the middle.

The rearrangement joins TRBV10-2 to TRBJ2-3; TRBD2 agrees at 13 bases. Germline CDR1 WSHSY, CDR2 SAAADI. This CDR3 contains 15 residues. V trimming: 6 bases; J trimming: 4 bases; junction bases outside the gene matches: 4. CDR3 bases: TGCGCCAGCAGACAAGGACTAGCGGGAGCAGATACGCAGTATTTT. Translating gives CASRQGLAGADTQYF.

The chain carries TRBV28 and TRBJ2-7, with 12 bases lining up with TRBD2. CDR3 length: 17 residues. From germline, CDR1 is MDHEN and CDR2 SYDVKM. Losses at the gene ends were 11 bases for V and 0 bases for J; bases not matched to a gene: 14. The CDR3 sequence is CAAQPLAGGQSSYEQYF. CDR3 nucleotides: TGTGCCGCCCAGCCGCTAGCGGGAGGGCAGAGCTCCTACGAGCAGTACTTC.

This clone was seen a single time. The CDR3 nucleotides read TGTGCCACCAAAGGCGGTAGCTCCTACGAGCAGTACTTC. Protein product: CATKGGSSYEQYF. The V gene is TRBV19, the J gene TRBJ2-7; D gene ambiguous. This CDR3 comprises 13 residues. Germline assignment: CDR1 LNHDA and CDR2 SQIVND (reference sequence). V was shortened by 10 bases and J by 0 bases, with 13 bases between the two germline ends.

The CDR3 protein is CAWSGGQGYEQYF. Here the CDR3 DNA reads TGTGCCTGGAGTGGGGGACAGGGCTACGAGCAGTACTTC. This chain joins TRBV30 and TRBJ2-7; TRBD1 matches at 9 bases. CDR3 length equals 13 residues. From germline, CDR1 is GTSNPN and CDR2 SVGIG (reference sequence). The V gene end was trimmed by 1 base and the J gene end by 3 bases; junction bases not matched to a gene: 1. Full variable domain (remainder filled in from reference TRBV30 and TRBJ2-7): SQTIHQWPATLVQPVGSPLSLECTVEGTSNPNLYWYRQAAGRGLQLLFYSVGIGQISSEVPQNLSASRPQDRQFILSSKKLLLSDSGFYLCAWSGGQGYEQYFGPGTRLTVT.

This clone showed up many times. The chain links TRBV7-2 to TRBJ2-7; tentatively, D is TRBD2 (6 bases). V was clipped by 6 bases and J by 0 bases, with 18 bases between them. The CDR3 extends over 16 amino acids. Germline-derived CDR1 and CDR2 are SGHTA and FQGNSA. Here the CDR3 DNA reads TGTGCCAGCAGACGGGCTGGTGCGGGAAGCTCCTACGAGCAGTACTTC. Translating gives CASRRAGAGSSYEQYF.

The V and J genes are TRBV19 and TRBJ2-2; D remains unclear. Germline V CDR1 and CDR2: LNHDA, SQIVND (reference sequence). Between the trimmed V and J ends, which lost 4 bases and 6 bases, there was a span of 6 bases. This CDR3 region has 12 residues. For the CDR3, the DNA is TGTGCCAGTAGTAGTTTTCCCGGGGAGCTGTTTTTT. This sequence encodes CASSSFPGELFF.

A note on this clone: This clone may be a read error of a much larger clone one base away. The same CDR3 is also encoded by other DNA sequences in this sample. The CDR3 nucleotides are TGTGCCAGCAGTTACACCGGGGAGCTGTTTTTC. This gives the protein CASSYTGELFF. This chain joins TRBV2 and TRBJ2-2; maybe TRBD2 (5 bases). The CDR3 totals 11 residues. Germline CDR1 SNHLY, CDR2 FYNNEI.

This chain joins TRBV6-6 and TRBJ2-2; 7 nucleotides line up with TRBD1. This CDR3 is built from 13 residues. The germline gives CDR1 MNHNY, CDR2 SVGAGI (reference sequence). Losses at the gene ends were 4 bases for V and 6 bases for J; bases not matched to a gene: 2. In nucleotides, the CDR3 is TGTGCCAGCAGTTCCCAGGGGGCCGGGGAGCTGTTTTTT. Its translation is CASSSQGAGELFF.

The chain combines TRBV7-7 with TRBJ2-5, with D possibly TRBD1 on 6 matching bases. Per germline, CDR1 SSHAT and CDR2 FNYEAQ (reference sequence). This CDR3 is 15 amino acids long. Trimming took 6 bases from V and 7 from J, leaving 21 bases between them. The CDR3 bases are TGTGCCAGCAGTCCCGGTGGGGGCGCCCGAGGGACCCAGTACTTC. This sequence encodes CASSPGGGARGTQYF.

The chain uses TRBV9 and TRBJ2-2, with D possibly matching TRBD1 (6 bases). V was shortened by 4 bases and J by 4 bases, with 14 bases between the two germline ends. CDR3 length equals 15 residues. Germline CDR1 is SGDLS and CDR2 is YYNGEE. This chain's CDR3 is CASSPGTFSTGELFF. In DNA, the CDR3 is TGTGCCAGCAGCCCGGGGACATTTAGCACCGGGGAGCTGTTTTTT.

The chain employs TRBV19 and TRBJ2-3, with 10 positions matching TRBD2. The trim removed 8 bases at V and 0 bases at J, leaving 8 bases unmatched. The CDR3 runs 16 residues. Germline V gene data show CDR1 as LNHDA and CDR2 as SQIVND (reference sequence). For the CDR3, the DNA is TGTGCCAGTGGAGCGGGAGGGGGACCCAGCACAGATACGCAGTATTTT. It codes for CASGAGGGPSTDTQYF. Full variable domain (missing parts from reference TRBV19 and TRBJ2-3): DGGITQSPKYLFRKEGQNVTLSCEQNLNHDAMYWYRQDPGQGLRLIYYSQIVNDFQKGDIAEGYSVSREKKESFPLTVTSAQKNPTAFYLCASGAGGGPSTDTQYFGPGTRLTVL.

The chain combines TRBV7-9 with TRBJ1-6; unclear D gene. Germline V CDR1 and CDR2: SEHNR, FQNEAQ (reference sequence). This CDR3 region has 11 residues. V dropped 5 bases and J dropped 14 bases, with 10 bases sitting between them. The CDR3 sequence is CASSLTRALHF. The CDR3 DNA follows: TGTGCCAGCAGCCTCACAAGGGCCCTCCACTTT.